This entry describes one T cell receptor beta chain. TCRdb keeps only in-frame clones here, not all; method: immunoSEQ multiplex PCR. The table has 120,000 or so clones, over 75% seen once. The record originates from a study of control samples from healthy donors and cancer patients. V lost 3 bases, J lost 5 bases, and 5 bases lay in between. Germline lookup yields CDR1 SGHVS and CDR2 FQNEAQ. The CDR3 spans 12 residues. The source of this sequence is a man between 18 and 29 years old in good health. Sample: blood. The chain joins TRBV7-8 to TRBJ1-5; no firm D call. The CDR3: CASSLGDQPQHF. CDR3 sequence (DNA): TGTGCCAGCAGCTTGGGAGATCAGCCCCAGCATTTT. Looking up the rest from reference TRBV7-8 and TRBJ1-5 gives the full variable domain: GAGVSQSPRYKVAKRGQDVALRCDPISGHVSLFWYQQALGQGPEFLTYFQNEAQLDKSGLPSDRFFAERPEGSVSTLKIQRTQQEDSAVYLCASSLGDQPQHFGDGTRLSIL.